The 6 T cell receptor beta chains below all came from one sample that was sequenced in a study of blood T cells in healthy people across ages. It was with a sample-barcoded 5' primer and a J-beta primer mix that a second PCR of about 7 to 12 cycles was run. TCRdb fed the 5' RACE reads into MiXCR, producing one record per CDR3 protein. The sample has 710,000 or so distinct CDR3 sequences; approximately 22% are singletons. What was sequenced was blood. The receptors come from a man between 65 and 85 years old in good health.

This clonotype appeared a few times. It may be a read error: a sequence one base away is much more abundant. The DNA for the CDR3 is TGCGGCGCAACCTCCTCCTACAATGAGCAGTTCTTC. Residues: CGATSSYNEQFF. The rearrangement links TRBV29-1 to TRBJ2-1; D gene unclear. Germline lookup yields CDR1 SQVTM and CDR2 ANQGSEA. The CDR3 totals 12 residues.

In this sample, this clonotype turned up once. The rearrangement links TRBV6-5 to TRBJ1-3; TRBD1 might be the D (5 bases). Germline assignment: CDR1 MNHEY and CDR2 SVGAGI. The CDR3 consists of 16 residues. V was trimmed by 0 bases and J by 5 bases, leaving 14 bases between them. The CDR3 is CASSYSFPMGRNTIYF. The CDR3 nucleotides are TGTGCCAGCAGTTACTCTTTTCCAATGGGGCGAAACACCATATATTTT.

This clonotype appeared a few times. The chain carries TRBV4-3 and TRBJ2-4; D perhaps matches TRBD1 (6 bases). This CDR3 is 15 amino acids long. The ends were cut back, 4 bases at V and 2 bases at J, with 12 bases in the middle. Germline assignment: CDR1 LGHNA and CDR2 YSLEER. CDR3 DNA sequence: TGCGCCAGCAGCCGGGAACAGGGACCCAAAAACATTCAGTACTTC. Protein product: CASSREQGPKNIQYF.

This rearrangement joins TRBV28 to TRBJ2-2; D is uncertain. Trimming stripped 1 base from V and 6 bases from J, with 9 bases between. Germline V lookup: CDR1 MDHEN, CDR2 SYDVKM. The CDR3 loop spans 14 amino acids. This CDR3 is CASSLSPVPGELFF. The CDR3 DNA reads TGTGCCAGCAGTTTATCCCCCGTGCCCGGGGAGCTGTTTTTT.

V is TRBV18 and J is TRBJ2-2, with TRBD2 matching over 8 bases. V lost 0 bases, J lost 0 bases, and 3 bases stayed unmatched. The CDR3 covers 17 residues. CDR1 and CDR2 (germline): KGHSH, LQKENI. The CDR3 protein is CASSPPLAGTNTGELFF. The CDR3 nucleotides are TGTGCCAGCTCACCACCGTTAGCGGGGACGAACACCGGGGAGCTGTTTTTT.

The sample holds a few counts of this clonotype. The chain uses TRBV5-6 and TRBJ2-3; the D is unclear. The germline V gene encodes CDR1 SGHDT and CDR2 YYEEEE. Trimming pared 4 bases from V and 2 bases from J, leaving 11 bases between. CDR3 length: 14 residues. CDR3 in amino acids: CASSPLTTTDTQYF. The CDR3 DNA follows: TGTGCCAGCAGCCCACTGACAACCACAGATACGCAGTATTTT.